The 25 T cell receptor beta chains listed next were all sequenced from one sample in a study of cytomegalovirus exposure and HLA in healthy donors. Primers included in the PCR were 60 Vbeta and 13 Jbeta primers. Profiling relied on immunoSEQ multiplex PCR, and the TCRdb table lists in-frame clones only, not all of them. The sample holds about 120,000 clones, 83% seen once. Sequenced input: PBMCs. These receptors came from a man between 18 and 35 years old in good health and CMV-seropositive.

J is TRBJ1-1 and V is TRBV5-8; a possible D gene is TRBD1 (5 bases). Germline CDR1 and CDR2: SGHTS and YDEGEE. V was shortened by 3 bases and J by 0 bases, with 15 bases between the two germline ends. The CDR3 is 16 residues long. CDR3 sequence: CASSYDRGGMNTEAFF. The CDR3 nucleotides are TGTGCCAGCAGCTACGACCGCGGGGGGATGAACACTGAAGCTTTCTTT.

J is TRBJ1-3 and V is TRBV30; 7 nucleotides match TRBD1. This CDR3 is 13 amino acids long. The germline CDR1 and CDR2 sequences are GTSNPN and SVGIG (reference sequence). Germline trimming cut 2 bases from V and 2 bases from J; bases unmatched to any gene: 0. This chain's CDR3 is CAWSTGAGNTIYF. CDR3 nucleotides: TGTGCCTGGAGTACAGGGGCTGGAAACACCATATATTTT.

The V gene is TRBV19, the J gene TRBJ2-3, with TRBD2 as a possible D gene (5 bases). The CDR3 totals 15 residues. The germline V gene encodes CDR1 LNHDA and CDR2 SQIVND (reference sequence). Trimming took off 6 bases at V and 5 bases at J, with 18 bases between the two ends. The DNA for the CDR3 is TGTGCCAGTAGCCCACTAGGGAAAGGTGAAGATACGCAGTATTTT. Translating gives CASSPLGKGEDTQYF.

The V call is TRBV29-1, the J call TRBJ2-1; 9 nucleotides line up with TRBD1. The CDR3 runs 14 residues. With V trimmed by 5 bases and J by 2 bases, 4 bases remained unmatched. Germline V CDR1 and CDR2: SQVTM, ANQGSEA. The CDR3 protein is CSVYRGPPYNEQFF. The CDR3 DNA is TGCAGCGTTTACAGGGGGCCTCCCTACAATGAGCAGTTCTTC.

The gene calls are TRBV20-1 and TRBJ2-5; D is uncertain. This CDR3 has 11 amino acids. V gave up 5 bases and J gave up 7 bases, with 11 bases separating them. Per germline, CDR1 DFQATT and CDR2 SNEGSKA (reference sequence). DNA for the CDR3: TGCAGTGCTCTTCAATCCGGGACCCAGTACTTC. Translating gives CSALQSGTQYF.

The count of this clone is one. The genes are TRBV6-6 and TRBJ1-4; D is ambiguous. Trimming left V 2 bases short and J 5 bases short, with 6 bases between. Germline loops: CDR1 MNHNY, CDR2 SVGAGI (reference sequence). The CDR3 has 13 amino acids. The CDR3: CASSYGQNEKLFF. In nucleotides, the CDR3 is TGTGCCAGCAGTTACGGGCAAAATGAAAAACTGTTTTTT.

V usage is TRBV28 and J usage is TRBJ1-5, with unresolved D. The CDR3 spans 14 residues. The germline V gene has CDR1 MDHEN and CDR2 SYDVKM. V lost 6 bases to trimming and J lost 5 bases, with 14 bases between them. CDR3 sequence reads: CASSLPALYQPQHF. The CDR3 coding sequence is TGTGCCAGCAGCTTGCCTGCGCTTTATCAGCCCCAGCATTTT. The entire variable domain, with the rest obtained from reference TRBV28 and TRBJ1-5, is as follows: DVKVTQSSRYLVKRTGEKVFLECVQDMDHENMFWYRQDPGLGLRLIYFSYDVKMKEKGDIPEGYSVSREKKERFSLILESASTNQTSMYLCASSLPALYQPQHFGDGTRLSIL.

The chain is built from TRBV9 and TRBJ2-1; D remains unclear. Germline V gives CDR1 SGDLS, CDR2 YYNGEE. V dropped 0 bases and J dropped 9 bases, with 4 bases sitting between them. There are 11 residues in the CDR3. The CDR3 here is CASSVGREQFF. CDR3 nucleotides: TGTGCCAGCAGCGTAGGTCGTGAGCAGTTCTTC.

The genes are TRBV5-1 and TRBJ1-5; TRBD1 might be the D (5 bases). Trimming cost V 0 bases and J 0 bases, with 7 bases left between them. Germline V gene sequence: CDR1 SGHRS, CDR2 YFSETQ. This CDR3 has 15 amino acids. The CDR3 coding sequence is TGCGCCAGCAGCTTGGCAGGGAATAGCAATCAGCCCCAGCATTTT. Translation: CASSLAGNSNQPQHF.

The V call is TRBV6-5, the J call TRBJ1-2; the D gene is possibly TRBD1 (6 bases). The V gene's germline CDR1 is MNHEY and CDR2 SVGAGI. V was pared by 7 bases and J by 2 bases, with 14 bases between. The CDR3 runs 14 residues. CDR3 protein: CASNRVAGNYGYTF. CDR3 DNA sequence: TGTGCCAGCAACAGGGTGGCAGGGAACTATGGCTACACCTTC.

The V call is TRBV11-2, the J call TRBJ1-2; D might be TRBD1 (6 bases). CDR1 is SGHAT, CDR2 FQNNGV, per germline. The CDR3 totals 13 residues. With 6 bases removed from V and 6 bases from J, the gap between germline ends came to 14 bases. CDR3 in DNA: TGTGCCAGCAGACAGGGTTTTGACCATGGCTACACCTTC. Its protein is CASRQGFDHGYTF.

The CDR3 nucleotides are TGCGCCAGCAGCCAAGGGCGGGGGGTTAACACCGGGGAGCTGTTTTTT. It yields the protein CASSQGRGVNTGELFF. The rearrangement joins TRBV4-1 to TRBJ2-2; 8 bases map to TRBD2. Germline V gene lookup returns CDR1 MGHRA and CDR2 YSYEKL. The junction had 3 bases not matched to a gene; V was cut back by 1 base and J by 2 bases. CDR3 length: 16 residues.

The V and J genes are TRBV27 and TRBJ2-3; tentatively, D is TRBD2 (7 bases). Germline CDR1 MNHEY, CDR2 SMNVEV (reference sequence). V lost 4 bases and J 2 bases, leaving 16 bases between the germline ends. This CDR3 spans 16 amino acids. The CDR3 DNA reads TGTGCCAGCAGTTCTGGGGCGGGGGCCTACACAGATACGCAGTATTTT. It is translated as CASSSGAGAYTDTQYF.

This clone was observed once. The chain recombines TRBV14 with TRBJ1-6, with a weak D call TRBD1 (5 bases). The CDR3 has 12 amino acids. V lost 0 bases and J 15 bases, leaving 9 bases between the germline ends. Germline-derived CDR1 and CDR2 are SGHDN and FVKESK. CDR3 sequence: CASSQDWQGLHF. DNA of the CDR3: TGTGCCAGCAGCCAAGATTGGCAGGGCCTCCACTTT. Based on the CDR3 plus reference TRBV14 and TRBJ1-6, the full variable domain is EAGVTQFPSHSVIEKGQTVTLRCDPISGHDNLYWYRRVMGKEIKFLLHFVKESKQDESGMPNNRFLAERTGGTYSTLKVQPAELEDSGVYFCASSQDWQGLHFGNGTRLTVT.

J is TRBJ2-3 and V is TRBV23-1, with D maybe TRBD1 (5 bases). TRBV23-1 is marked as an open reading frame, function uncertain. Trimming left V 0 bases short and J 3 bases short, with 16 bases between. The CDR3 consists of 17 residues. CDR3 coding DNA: TGCGCCAGCAGTCAATCTGTTCAGGGTGGAAGTACAGATACGCAGTATTTT. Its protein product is CASSQSVQGGSTDTQYF.

The CDR3 here is CASSFTEEWSPLHF. DNA of the CDR3: TGTGCCAGCAGTTTTACTGAGGAGTGGTCACCCCTCCACTTT. V and J are TRBV2 and TRBJ1-6; D is uncertain. This CDR3 has 14 amino acids. From germline, CDR1 is SNHLY and CDR2 FYNNEI. V lost 5 bases to trimming and J lost 10 bases, with 15 bases between them.

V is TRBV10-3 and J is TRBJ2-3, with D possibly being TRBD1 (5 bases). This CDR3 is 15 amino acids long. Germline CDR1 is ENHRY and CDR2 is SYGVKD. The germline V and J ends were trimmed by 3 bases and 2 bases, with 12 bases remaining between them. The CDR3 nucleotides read TGTGCCATCAGTGAAGCCGAGACAGCCACAGATACGCAGTATTTT. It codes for CAISEAETATDTQYF.

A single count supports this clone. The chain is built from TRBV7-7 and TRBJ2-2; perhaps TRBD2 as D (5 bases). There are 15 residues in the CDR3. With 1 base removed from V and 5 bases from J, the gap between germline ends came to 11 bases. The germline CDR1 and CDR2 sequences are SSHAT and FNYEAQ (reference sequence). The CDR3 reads CASSLGGVKTGELFF. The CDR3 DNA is TGTGCCAGCAGCTTAGGGGGAGTGAAGACCGGGGAGCTGTTTTTT.

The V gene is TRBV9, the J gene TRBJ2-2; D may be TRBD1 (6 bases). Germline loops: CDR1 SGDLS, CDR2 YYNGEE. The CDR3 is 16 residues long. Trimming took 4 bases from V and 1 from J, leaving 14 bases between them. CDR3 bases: TGTGCCAGCAGCCCCCTAGGACAGCTGAACACCGGGGAGCTGTTTTTT. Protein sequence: CASSPLGQLNTGELFF. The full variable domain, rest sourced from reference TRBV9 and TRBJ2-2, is DSGVTQTPKHLITATGQRVTLRCSPRSGDLSVYWYQQSLDQGLQFLIQYYNGEERAKGNILERFSAQQFPDLHSELNLSSLELGDSALYFCASSPLGQLNTGELFFGEGSRLTVL.

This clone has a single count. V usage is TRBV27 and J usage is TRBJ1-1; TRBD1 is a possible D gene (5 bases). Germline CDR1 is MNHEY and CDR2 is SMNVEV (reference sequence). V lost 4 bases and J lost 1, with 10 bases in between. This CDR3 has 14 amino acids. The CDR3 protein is CASSWGGENTEAFF. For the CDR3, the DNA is TGTGCCAGCAGTTGGGGGGGTGAGAACACTGAAGCTTTCTTT.

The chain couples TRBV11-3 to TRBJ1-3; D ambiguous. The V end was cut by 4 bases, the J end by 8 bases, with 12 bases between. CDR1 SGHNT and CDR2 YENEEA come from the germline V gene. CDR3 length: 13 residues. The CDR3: CASSSPREDTIYF. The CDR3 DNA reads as TGTGCCAGCAGCTCCCCCCGGGAGGACACCATATATTTT.

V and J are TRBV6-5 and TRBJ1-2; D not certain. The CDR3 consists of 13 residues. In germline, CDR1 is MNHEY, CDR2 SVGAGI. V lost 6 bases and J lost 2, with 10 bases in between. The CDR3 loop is CASREGGNYGYTF. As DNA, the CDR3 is TGTGCCAGCAGAGAGGGTGGGAACTATGGCTACACCTTC.

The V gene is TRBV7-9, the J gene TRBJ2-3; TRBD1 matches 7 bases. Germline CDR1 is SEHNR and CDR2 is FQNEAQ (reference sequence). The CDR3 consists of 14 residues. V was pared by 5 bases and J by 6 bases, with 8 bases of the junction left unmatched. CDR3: CASSIQGEKDTQYF. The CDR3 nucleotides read TGTGCCAGCAGCATTCAGGGGGAGAAGGATACGCAGTATTTT.

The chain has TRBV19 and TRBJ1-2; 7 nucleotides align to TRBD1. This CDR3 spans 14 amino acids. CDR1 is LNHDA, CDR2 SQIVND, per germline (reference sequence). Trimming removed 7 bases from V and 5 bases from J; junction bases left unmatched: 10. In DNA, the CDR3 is TGTGCCAGTACCTTTGGGACAGCCTCATATGGCTACACCTTC. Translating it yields CASTFGTASYGYTF.

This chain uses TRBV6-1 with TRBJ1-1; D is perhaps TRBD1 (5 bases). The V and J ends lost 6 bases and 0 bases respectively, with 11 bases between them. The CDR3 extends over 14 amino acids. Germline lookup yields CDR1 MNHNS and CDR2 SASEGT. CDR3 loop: CASRRGGVNTEAFF. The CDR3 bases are TGTGCCAGCAGACGCGGAGGGGTGAACACTGAAGCTTTCTTT.